The rows below give T cell receptor beta chains drawn from one sample of a study of blood T cell repertoires in COVID-19. Sequencing was performed with immunoSEQ multiplex PCR; in TCRdb, only in-frame clones are kept and a portion is missing. In the table there are 250,000 to 350,000 clones, 70% to 90% of which are singletons. Input material: peripheral blood. Receptor source: a young man who had recovered from COVID-19. CDR3s include the opening cysteine and the closing phenylalanine or tryptophan. Fields, in order: clone size, V gene, D gene, J gene, CDR3 protein, CDR3 DNA. D genes are given only for firm matches. Part of the rows lack a size; the others show once, few, many or a class for expanded clones.

clone size: NA
V gene: TRBV20-1
D gene: NA
J gene: TRBJ1-5
CDR3 protein: CSASRDQPQHF
CDR3 DNA: TGCAGTGCTAGTCGAGATCAGCCCCAGCATTTT

clone size: once
V gene: TRBV6-4
D gene: NA
J gene: TRBJ2-1
CDR3 protein: CASSDSISSEELFF
CDR3 DNA: TGTGCCAGCAGTGACTCGATATCTAGCGAAGAACTGTTCTTC

clone size: NA
V gene: TRBV27
D gene: NA
J gene: TRBJ2-2
CDR3 protein: CASSPNIHRVTGELFF
CDR3 DNA: TGTGCCAGCAGTCCTAACATCCACAGGGTTACCGGGGAGCTGTTTTTT

clone size: NA
V gene: TRBV30
D gene: NA
J gene: TRBJ2-5
CDR3 protein: CAWSEASYLQETQYF
CDR3 DNA: TGTGCCTGGAGTGAAGCTAGCTATTTACAAGAGACCCAGTACTTC

clone size: NA
V gene: TRBV4-1
D gene: NA
J gene: TRBJ1-1
CDR3 protein: CASSPPGKHTEAFF
CDR3 DNA: TGCGCCAGCAGCCCACCCGGGAAACACACTGAAGCTTTCTTT

clone size: NA
V gene: TRBV7-8
D gene: NA
J gene: TRBJ1-2
CDR3 protein: CASSPGLYGYTF
CDR3 DNA: TGTGCCAGCAGCCCAGGACTCTATGGCTACACCTTC

clone size: once
V gene: TRBV4-1
D gene: NA
J gene: TRBJ2-1
CDR3 protein: CASSQPLRAKGDNEQFF
CDR3 DNA: TGCGCCAGCAGCCAGCCCCTCAGGGCCAAGGGTGACAATGAGCAGTTCTTC

clone size: few
V gene: TRBV4-1
D gene: TRBD1
J gene: TRBJ1-1
CDR3 protein: CASSQVGTGANTEAFF
CDR3 DNA: TGCGCCAGCAGCCAAGTAGGGACAGGGGCGAACACTGAAGCTTTCTTT

clone size: few
V gene: TRBV2
D gene: TRBD1
J gene: TRBJ2-2
CDR3 protein: CAGSLGQGAWELFF
CDR3 DNA: TGTGCCGGAAGCCTAGGACAGGGGGCCTGGGAGCTGTTTTTT

clone size: NA
V gene: TRBV4-1
D gene: NA
J gene: TRBJ1-5
CDR3 protein: CASSQDRSRAGDQPQHF
CDR3 DNA: TGCGCCAGCAGCCAAGATCGTTCCAGGGCTGGAGATCAGCCCCAGCATTTT

clone size: NA
V gene: TRBV6-2/TRBV6-3
D gene: NA
J gene: TRBJ1-1
CDR3 protein: CASSLNGRGNTEAFF
CDR3 DNA: TGTGCCAGCAGCCTCAACGGCAGGGGGAACACTGAAGCTTTCTTT

clone size: few
V gene: TRBV3-1/TRBV3-2
D gene: NA
J gene: TRBJ1-1
CDR3 protein: CASSGGNTEAFF
CDR3 DNA: TGTGCCAGCAGCGGAGGGAACACTGAAGCTTTCTTT

clone size: NA
V gene: TRBV25-1
D gene: TRBD1
J gene: TRBJ1-3
CDR3 protein: CASRTGEWGNTIYF
CDR3 DNA: TGTGCCAGCAGAACAGGGGAGTGGGGAAACACCATATATTTT

clone size: NA
V gene: TRBV10-3
D gene: NA
J gene: TRBJ2-1
CDR3 protein: CAISAGREWLVGEQFF
CDR3 DNA: TGTGCCATCAGTGCTGGACGGGAGTGGTTAGTAGGTGAGCAGTTCTTC

clone size: NA
V gene: TRBV7-9
D gene: NA
J gene: TRBJ1-5
CDR3 protein: CASSFSFDEPQHF
CDR3 DNA: TGTGCCAGCAGCTTCAGTTTTGATGAGCCCCAGCATTTT

clone size: NA
V gene: TRBV9
D gene: NA
J gene: TRBJ2-7
CDR3 protein: CASSEGQGSFYEQYF
CDR3 DNA: TGTGCCAGCAGCGAGGGTCAGGGAAGTTTCTACGAGCAGTACTTC

clone size: NA
V gene: TRBV4-3
D gene: TRBD1
J gene: TRBJ2-7
CDR3 protein: CASSQGTGSPYEQYF
CDR3 DNA: TGCGCCAGCAGCCAAGGGACAGGTTCACCCTACGAGCAGTACTTC

clone size: NA
V gene: TRBV6-6
D gene: TRBD1
J gene: TRBJ1-2
CDR3 protein: CASRFPDRGSYGYTF
CDR3 DNA: TGTGCCAGCAGATTCCCTGACAGGGGAAGCTATGGCTACACCTTC

clone size: once
V gene: TRBV6-1
D gene: NA
J gene: TRBJ1-2
CDR3 protein: CASSEGQNGYTF
CDR3 DNA: TGTGCCAGCAGTGAAGGACAGAATGGCTACACCTTC

clone size: NA
V gene: TRBV19
D gene: TRBD1
J gene: TRBJ1-2
CDR3 protein: CASSIPGQGAKGGYTF
CDR3 DNA: TGTGCCAGTAGTATCCCGGGACAGGGGGCCAAGGGAGGCTACACCTTC

clone size: NA
V gene: TRBV25-1
D gene: NA
J gene: TRBJ2-1
CDR3 protein: CASSEPQGTTRNEQFF
CDR3 DNA: TGTGCCAGCAGTGAACCCCAGGGGACGACGCGGAATGAGCAGTTCTTC

clone size: NA
V gene: TRBV6-2/TRBV6-3
D gene: NA
J gene: TRBJ1-5
CDR3 protein: CASSLDTFRGFSNQPQHF
CDR3 DNA: TGTGCCAGCAGCCTCGACACGTTTCGGGGGTTTAGCAATCAGCCCCAGCATTTT

clone size: NA
V gene: TRBV4-1
D gene: NA
J gene: TRBJ2-7
CDR3 protein: CASSLPQGNEQYF
CDR3 DNA: TGCGCCAGCAGCCTACCACAGGGCAACGAGCAGTACTTC

clone size: NA
V gene: TRBV5-5
D gene: NA
J gene: TRBJ1-3
CDR3 protein: CASSFYSGNTIYF
CDR3 DNA: TGTGCCAGCAGCTTTTATTCTGGAAACACCATATATTTT

clone size: few
V gene: TRBV11-2
D gene: NA
J gene: TRBJ2-2
CDR3 protein: CASSLDHRGAGGELFF
CDR3 DNA: TGTGCCAGCAGCTTAGATCATCGGGGGGCTGGCGGGGAGCTGTTTTTT

clone size: few
V gene: TRBV2
D gene: TRBD1
J gene: TRBJ1-1
CDR3 protein: CASSEAPERTGVLEAFF
CDR3 DNA: TGTGCCAGCAGTGAAGCTCCAGAGCGGACAGGGGTTTTAGAAGCTTTCTTT

clone size: NA
V gene: TRBV11-2
D gene: NA
J gene: TRBJ1-2
CDR3 protein: CASSLRVQTGLVDGYTF
CDR3 DNA: TGTGCCAGCAGCTTAAGGGTCCAAACAGGACTAGTAGATGGCTACACCTTC

clone size: NA
V gene: TRBV19
D gene: TRBD1
J gene: TRBJ1-2
CDR3 protein: CASSPDRGRFGYGYTF
CDR3 DNA: TGTGCCAGTAGTCCCGACAGGGGGCGATTCGGCTATGGCTACACCTTC

clone size: NA
V gene: TRBV30
D gene: TRBD1
J gene: TRBJ1-2
CDR3 protein: CAWSTGVRNYGYTF
CDR3 DNA: TGTGCCTGGAGTACAGGGGTTCGCAATTATGGCTACACCTTC

clone size: NA
V gene: TRBV10-1
D gene: TRBD2
J gene: TRBJ2-3
CDR3 protein: CASSELTSGSVDTQYF
CDR3 DNA: TGCGCCAGCAGTGAGTTGACTAGCGGGAGCGTAGATACGCAGTATTTT

clone size: NA
V gene: TRBV27
D gene: TRBD2
J gene: TRBJ2-7
CDR3 protein: CASSLTSGISREQYF
CDR3 DNA: TGTGCCAGCAGTTTAACTAGCGGGATCTCGAGGGAGCAGTACTTC

clone size: NA
V gene: TRBV4-1
D gene: TRBD1
J gene: TRBJ1-2
CDR3 protein: CASSPEGGTGHGYTF
CDR3 DNA: TGCGCCAGCAGCCCCGAGGGAGGGACAGGTCATGGCTACACCTTC

clone size: NA
V gene: TRBV5-1
D gene: NA
J gene: TRBJ2-1
CDR3 protein: CASSMGLATVAEQFF
CDR3 DNA: TGCGCCAGCAGTATGGGTCTAGCGACTGTGGCTGAGCAGTTCTTC

clone size: NA
V gene: TRBV18
D gene: TRBD2
J gene: TRBJ2-7
CDR3 protein: CASSRSQREYNEQYF
CDR3 DNA: TGTGCCAGCTCACGGTCCCAGCGGGAGTACAACGAGCAGTACTTC

clone size: NA
V gene: TRBV27
D gene: NA
J gene: TRBJ2-7
CDR3 protein: CASSFDSSYEQYF
CDR3 DNA: TGTGCCAGCAGTTTCGACAGCTCCTACGAGCAGTACTTC

clone size: many
V gene: TRBV9
D gene: NA
J gene: TRBJ1-1
CDR3 protein: CASSAGGVNTEAFF
CDR3 DNA: TGTGCCAGCAGCGCGGGGGGAGTAAACACTGAAGCTTTCTTT

clone size: NA
V gene: TRBV4-2
D gene: NA
J gene: TRBJ2-2
CDR3 protein: CASSQASGMVTGELFF
CDR3 DNA: TGTGCCAGCAGCCAAGCCTCGGGAATGGTCACCGGGGAGCTGTTTTTT

clone size: NA
V gene: TRBV19
D gene: TRBD2
J gene: TRBJ2-1
CDR3 protein: CASALGTSAAEQFF
CDR3 DNA: TGTGCCTCCGCCCTCGGGACTAGCGCCGCCGAGCAGTTCTTC

clone size: once
V gene: TRBV4-1
D gene: NA
J gene: TRBJ2-7
CDR3 protein: CASSRGYEQYF
CDR3 DNA: TGCGCCAGCAGCAGGGGTTACGAGCAGTACTTC

clone size: NA
V gene: TRBV9
D gene: NA
J gene: TRBJ2-2
CDR3 protein: CASSVLDEKTGELFF
CDR3 DNA: TGTGCCAGCAGCGTTTTAGATGAGAAGACCGGGGAGCTGTTTTTT

clone size: NA
V gene: TRBV9
D gene: TRBD1
J gene: TRBJ2-7
CDR3 protein: CASSVGTGGFYEQYF
CDR3 DNA: TGTGCCAGCAGCGTAGGAACAGGGGGTTTCTACGAGCAGTACTTC